Listed below are T cell receptor beta chains from one sample, sequenced in a study of multiple sclerosis patients with progressive multifocal leukoencephalopathy. Libraries were prepared by immunoSEQ multiplex PCR; TCRdb keeps only in-frame clonotypes and omits some of them. The sample lists some 30,000 clones; around 83% were seen once. The sample here was PBMCs, taken from a patient treated with natalizumab. The origin of the receptors is a woman in her 30s with progressive multifocal leukoencephalopathy. CDR3s leave out the opening cysteine and the closing phenylalanine or tryptophan. Each record gives: clone size, V gene, J gene, CDR3 protein. A row's size may be missing; if present it is once, few, many or a size class.

-	TRBV7-9	TRBJ1-1	ASSAGGARSPEAF
-	TRBV29-1	TRBJ1-3	SVENSGNTIY
-	TRBV6-5	TRBJ2-2	AGKPGRNTGELF
-	TRBV19	TRBJ1-1	ASTRGGAKPHMNTEAF
-	TRBV7-2	TRBJ1-1	ASSADREITEAF
once	TRBV23-1	TRBJ2-1	ASSQKEGGNF
few	TRBV7-9	TRBJ1-1	ASSRGDTEAF
-	TRBV12-1	TRBJ1-1	ASVCWEGTEAF
-	TRBV6-4	TRBJ2-1	ASSETAYNEQF
once	TRBV11-2	-	ASSFLVTPQAMHPYEQY
-	TRBV7-2	TRBJ2-7	ASSYRTGVDEQY
-	TRBV27	TRBJ1-6	ASSRAAGGSPLH
-	TRBV13	TRBJ2-7	ASSPRRDSFSYEQY
few	TRBV6-1	TRBJ1-1	ASRIQGGTEAF
-	TRBV2	TRBJ2-1	ASREANEQF
-	TRBV7-9	TRBJ2-3	ASTRLGSTDTQY
-	TRBV5-1	TRBJ1-4	ASSSSSIESQEKLF
few	TRBV18	TRBJ1-3	ASSPDRGIGNTIY
-	TRBV10-3	TRBJ1-3	AISGTGGPGNTIY
-	TRBV19	TRBJ2-1	ASSTRSRGADNEQF
-	TRBV9	TRBJ2-3	ASSSDGGTSTDTQY
once	TRBV4-1	TRBJ2-5	ASSQSWAATKGETQY
-	TRBV7-2	TRBJ2-1	ASSLVPGQSEQF
-	TRBV29-1	TRBJ2-7	SGIGPGTSGNEQY
-	TRBV28	TRBJ2-3	ASSLLAGSTQY
-	TRBV14	TRBJ1-1	ASSQSPGLTEAF
-	TRBV27	TRBJ2-3	ASSRLALGTDTQY
-	TRBV4-1	TRBJ1-6	ASSQAADRDLH
-	TRBV23-1	TRBJ1-5	ASSPRGKVNQPQH
few	TRBV18	TRBJ2-4	ASSPGVLGTKNIQY
-	TRBV30	TRBJ2-7	ACSLTGFSYEQY
-	TRBV5-1	TRBJ2-2	ASSSQGTGELF
-	TRBV2	TRBJ2-2	ASSEYPPGLNTGELF
few	TRBV30	TRBJ2-2	ASLRPGLARGELF
-	TRBV7-2	TRBJ1-2	ASTIQVSNYGYT
-	TRBV10-3	TRBJ2-7	AISASGGDEEQY
-	TRBV7-8	TRBJ2-7	ASSFGPRQGSYEQY
few	TRBV19	TRBJ2-1	ASTPPTGFEQF
-	TRBV25-1	TRBJ1-2	ATRTGLYGYT
-	TRBV7-8	TRBJ2-7	ASGQGNYEQY
-	TRBV5-1	TRBJ2-3	ASSQKSSSGGTDTQY
-	TRBV4-1	TRBJ1-2	ASSQDLIDYGYT
-	TRBV4-3	TRBJ1-1	ASSREAGTDTEAF
once	TRBV9	TRBJ1-1	ASHLSTGPTEAF
-	TRBV7-2	TRBJ2-3	ASSWGLAGGPGTDTQY
once	TRBV7-8	TRBJ2-7	ASSLEASWTYEQY
-	TRBV5-4	TRBJ2-5	ASSLVREGTQY
-	TRBV4-2	TRBJ2-3	ASSQDRGGADTQY
once	TRBV7-9	TRBJ2-3	ASSPKMGRTTDTQY
once	TRBV10-1	TRBJ2-1	ASSMGLAGGPAYNEQF